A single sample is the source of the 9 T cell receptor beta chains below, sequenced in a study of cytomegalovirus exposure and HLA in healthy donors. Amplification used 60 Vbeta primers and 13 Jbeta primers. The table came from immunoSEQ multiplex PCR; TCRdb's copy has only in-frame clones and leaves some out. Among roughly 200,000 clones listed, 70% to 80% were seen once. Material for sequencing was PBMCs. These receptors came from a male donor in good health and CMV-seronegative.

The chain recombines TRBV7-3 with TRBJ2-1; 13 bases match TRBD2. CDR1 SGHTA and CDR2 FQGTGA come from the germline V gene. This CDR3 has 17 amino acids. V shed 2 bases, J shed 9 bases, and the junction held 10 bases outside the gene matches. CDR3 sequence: CASSLDGTSGTLGEQFF. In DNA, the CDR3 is TGTGCCAGCAGCTTAGACGGGACTAGCGGGACCCTGGGTGAGCAGTTCTTC.

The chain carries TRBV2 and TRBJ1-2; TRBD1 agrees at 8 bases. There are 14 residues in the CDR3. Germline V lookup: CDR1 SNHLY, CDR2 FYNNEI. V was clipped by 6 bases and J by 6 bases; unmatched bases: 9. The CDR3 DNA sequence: TGTGCCAGCAGCGTACAGGGGGAAACTGATGGCTACACCTTC. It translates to CASSVQGETDGYTF.

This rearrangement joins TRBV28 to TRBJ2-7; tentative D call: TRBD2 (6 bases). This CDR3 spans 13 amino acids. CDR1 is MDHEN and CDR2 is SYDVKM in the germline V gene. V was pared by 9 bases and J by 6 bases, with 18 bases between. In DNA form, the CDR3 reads TGTGCCAGTCAAATCCCCGGGAGTTGCGAGCAGTACTTC. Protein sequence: CASQIPGSCEQYF.

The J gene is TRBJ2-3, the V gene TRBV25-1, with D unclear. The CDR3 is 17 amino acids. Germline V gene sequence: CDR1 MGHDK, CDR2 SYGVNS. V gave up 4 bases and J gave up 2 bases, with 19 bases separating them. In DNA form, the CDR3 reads TGTGCCAGCAGTGGCAACTCACAGAAACCGAACACAGATACGCAGTATTTT. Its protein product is CASSGNSQKPNTDTQYF.

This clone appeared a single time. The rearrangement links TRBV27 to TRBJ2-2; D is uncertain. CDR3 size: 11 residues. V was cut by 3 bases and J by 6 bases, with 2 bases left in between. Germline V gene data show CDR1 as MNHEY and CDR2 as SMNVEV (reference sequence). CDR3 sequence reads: CASSFAGELFF. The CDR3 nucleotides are TGTGCCAGCAGTTTCGCCGGGGAGCTGTTTTTT.

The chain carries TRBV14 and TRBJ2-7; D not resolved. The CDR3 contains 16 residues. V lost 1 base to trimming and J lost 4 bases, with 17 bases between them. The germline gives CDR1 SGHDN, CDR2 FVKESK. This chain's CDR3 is CASSQVFTATLYEQYF. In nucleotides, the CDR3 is TGTGCCAGCAGCCAAGTTTTTACTGCAACTTTGTACGAGCAGTACTTC.

CDR3 sequence (DNA): TGTGCCTGGGTCACGACAGGGGTCATTACCTATGGCTACACCTTC. Its protein product is CAWVTTGVITYGYTF. The chain has TRBV30 and TRBJ1-2; 8 bases map to TRBD1. Germline V lookup: CDR1 GTSNPN, CDR2 SVGIG (reference sequence). The ends lost 5 bases at V and 4 bases at J; junction bases unmatched: 12. This CDR3 is built from 15 residues. The full variable domain, with the rest looked up from reference TRBV30 and TRBJ1-2, is SQTIHQWPATLVQPVGSPLSLECTVEGTSNPNLYWYRQAAGRGLQLLFYSVGIGQISSEVPQNLSASRPQDRQFILSSKKLLLSDSGFYLCAWVTTGVITYGYTFGSGTRLTVV.

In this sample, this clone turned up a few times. CDR3: CASSFGGNGEKLFF. CDR3 sequence (DNA): TGTGCCAGCAGTTTCGGAGGGAATGGAGAAAAACTGTTTTTT. V is TRBV28 and J is TRBJ1-4; D is unresolved. The CDR3 sequence is 14 residues long. Trimming took off 3 bases at V and 8 bases at J, with 13 bases between the two ends. CDR1 and CDR2 (germline): MDHEN, SYDVKM.

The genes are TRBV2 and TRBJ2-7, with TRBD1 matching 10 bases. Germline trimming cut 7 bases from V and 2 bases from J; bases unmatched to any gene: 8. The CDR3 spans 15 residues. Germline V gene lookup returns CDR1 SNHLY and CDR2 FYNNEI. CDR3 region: CASISSGTGAYEQYF. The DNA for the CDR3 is TGTGCCAGCATTTCCTCCGGGACAGGGGCCTACGAGCAGTACTTC.